This TCR beta chain was documented in a study of cytomegalovirus exposure and HLA in healthy donors. The PCR employed 60 Vbeta primers together with 13 Jbeta primers. Clones were sequenced by immunoSEQ multiplex PCR, and TCRdb holds only the in-frame ones, with some missing. The repertoire includes some 130,000 clones, about 80% of them detected once, and around 0.92% sits in the top ten. With regard to this clone: Antigen: not known.

Study-level points and caveats: In a later analysis, parvovirus B19, influenza, CMV and Epstein-Barr virus appeared linked to several top co-occurrence clusters.

Germline CDR1 MNHEY, CDR2 SMNVEV (reference sequence). CDR3 length: 17 residues. The trim removed 3 bases at V and 1 base at J, leaving 7 bases unmatched. The sequence was collected from a human donor in good health. The sequenced sample was PBMCs. The genes are TRBV27 and TRBJ2-3, with 10 bases that match TRBD2. CDR3 DNA: TGTGCCAGCAGTTTCGTAGGAGGACTAGCGGGCACAGATACGCAGTATTTT. This gives the protein CASSFVGGLAGTDTQYF.